A single sample gave rise to the 28 T cell receptor beta chains below, sequenced in a study of blood T cell repertoires in COVID-19. Produced via immunoSEQ multiplex PCR; TCRdb's table is partial and in-frame only. The sample lists some 48,000 clones, roughly nine tenths occurring once. The source material was peripheral blood. The receptors here all came from a man aged 70-80 years with active COVID-19.

This clone came up once. The J gene is TRBJ2-2, the V gene TRBV11-2, with 11 nucleotides matching TRBD2. Germline V gives CDR1 SGHAT, CDR2 FQNNGV. This CDR3 comprises 17 residues. V lost 4 bases and J lost 6; bases outside the gene matches: 10. The CDR3 reads CASSSYPIAGGAGELFF. As DNA, the CDR3 is TGTGCCAGCAGCTCATATCCGATAGCGGGAGGGGCCGGGGAGCTGTTTTTT.

This rearrangement joins TRBV7-3 to TRBJ2-1; 11 nucleotides align to TRBD2. Germline V gene data show CDR1 as SGHTA and CDR2 as FQGTGA. V trimming: 0 bases; J trimming: 9 bases; junction bases outside the gene matches: 7. This CDR3 contains 16 residues. This chain's CDR3 is CASSLTGSGRAGEQFF. The DNA for the CDR3 is TGTGCCAGCAGCTTAACGGGTAGCGGGAGGGCTGGTGAGCAGTTCTTC.

The chain joins TRBV10-3 to TRBJ2-7; 8 bases match TRBD2. J was trimmed by 2 bases and V by 2 bases; bases with no gene match: 2. Germline V gene sequence: CDR1 ENHRY, CDR2 SYGVKD. The CDR3 is 14 amino acids. This CDR3 is CAISETGGTYEQYF. The CDR3 nucleotides are TGTGCCATCAGTGAGACGGGGGGGACCTACGAGCAGTACTTC.

J is TRBJ2-3 and V is TRBV13; the D is unclear. This CDR3 has 13 residues. The V gene's germline CDR1 is PRHDT and CDR2 FYEKMQ (reference sequence). V was clipped by 2 bases and J by 6 bases, with 9 bases between them. CDR3 sequence (DNA): TGTGCCAGCAGCTTAAATTTCAGGGATACGCAGTATTTT. Protein sequence: CASSLNFRDTQYF.

The rearrangement joins TRBV24-1 to TRBJ1-2; D not resolved. This CDR3 region has 13 residues. V lost 4 bases to trimming and J lost 8 bases, with 13 bases between them. Germline CDR1 reads KGHDR; CDR2 reads SFDVKD. The CDR3 reads CATSDSDRGGYTF. CDR3 bases: TGTGCCACCAGTGACTCCGATCGCGGAGGCTACACCTTC.

This clone was recorded only once. The V call is TRBV25-1, the J call TRBJ2-7; tentative D call: TRBD2 (5 bases). CDR1 and CDR2 from the germline V gene are MGHDK and SYGVNS. This CDR3 region has 14 residues. V lost 0 bases, J lost 5 bases, and 11 bases lay in between. CDR3 sequence (DNA): TGTGCCAGCAGTGAATATATTCAAGCGGACGAGCAGTACTTC. Its protein product is CASSEYIQADEQYF.

J is TRBJ1-2 and V is TRBV28; D is ambiguous. The CDR3 is made up of 11 amino acids. The V gene lost 4 bases and the J gene lost 5 bases, with 5 bases spanning the gap. Germline V gives CDR1 MDHEN, CDR2 SYDVKM. CDR3 nucleotide sequence: TGTGCCAGCAGTTGGCCTTATGGCTACACCTTC. This gives the protein CASSWPYGYTF.

This rearrangement joins TRBV5-5 to TRBJ1-4; D gene uncertain. The CDR3 loop spans 14 amino acids. The V and J ends lost 2 bases and 5 bases respectively, with 10 bases between them. Germline V gives CDR1 SGHKS, CDR2 YYEKEE (reference sequence). The CDR3 loop is CASSLIVMNEKLFF. The DNA of the CDR3 is TGTGCCAGCAGCTTAATTGTCATGAATGAAAAACTGTTTTTT.

The chain joins TRBV5-6 to TRBJ2-6; TRBD1 aligns across 9 bases. CDR1 is SGHDT, CDR2 YYEEEE, per germline. J gave up 1 base and V 1 base, and 6 bases lay outside the gene matches. The CDR3 length is 18 residues. Here the CDR3 reads CASSLFGTGRSGANVLTF. The CDR3 DNA sequence: TGTGCCAGCAGCTTGTTTGGGACAGGGAGGTCTGGGGCCAACGTCCTGACTTTC.

The chain couples TRBV15 to TRBJ2-1; D is undetermined. Deletions cut 0 bases from V and 2 bases from J, with 2 bases between. The CDR3 is made up of 13 amino acids. Per germline, CDR1 LNHNV and CDR2 YYDKDF (reference sequence). The DNA for the CDR3 is TGTGCCACCAGCAGAGATACCTACAATGAGCAGTTCTTC. It yields the protein CATSRDTYNEQFF.

The chain couples TRBV11-2 to TRBJ2-3; 10 bases are a match to TRBD2. Germline CDR1 SGHAT, CDR2 FQNNGV. V was pared by 7 bases and J by 5 bases, with 12 bases of the junction left unmatched. The CDR3 is 16 amino acids. This CDR3 is CASNLRLAGGRDTQYF. CDR3 DNA: TGTGCCAGCAACCTAAGGTTAGCGGGGGGCAGAGATACGCAGTATTTT. Filled out from reference TRBV11-2 and TRBJ2-3, the complete variable domain reads EAGVAQSPRYKIIEKRQSVAFWCNPISGHATLYWYQQILGQGPKLLIQFQNNGVVDDSQLPKDRFSAERLKGVDSTLKIQPAKLEDSAVYLCASNLRLAGGRDTQYFGPGTRLTVL.

The chain recombines TRBV28 with TRBJ2-5, with 10 bases fitting TRBD2. CDR1 MDHEN and CDR2 SYDVKM come from the germline V gene. The CDR3 is 15 residues long. The V and J ends lost 6 bases and 4 bases, in that order; junction bases with no gene match: 8. In nucleotides, the CDR3 is TGTGCCAGCAGCCCCAGCGGGAGGGCCGTAGAGACCCAGTACTTC. It translates to CASSPSGRAVETQYF.

The chain carries TRBV28 and TRBJ1-2; no clear D gene. Looked up from germline, CDR1 is MDHEN and CDR2 is SYDVKM. This CDR3 contains 13 residues. V lost 2 bases and J 4 bases, leaving 8 bases between the germline ends. The CDR3 nucleotides read TGTGCCAGCAGTTTAGGGAGAGCCTATGGCTACACCTTC. Translated: CASSLGRAYGYTF.

This chain connects TRBV7-2 to TRBJ2-2, with TRBD2 matching 7 bases. CDR3 length: 16 amino acids. After removal of 5 bases from V and 0 bases from J, the junction contained 6 bases not matched to a gene. Germline V lookup: CDR1 SGHTA, CDR2 FQGNSA. The CDR3 coding sequence is TGTGCCAGCAGCCAAGGGACTACCCCGAACACCGGGGAGCTGTTTTTT. Residues: CASSQGTTPNTGELFF. Looking up the rest from reference TRBV7-2 and TRBJ2-2 gives the full variable domain: GAGVSQSPSNKVTEKGKDVELRCDPISGHTALYWYRQSLGQGLEFLIYFQGNSAPDKSGLPSDRFSAERTGGSVSTLTIQRTQQEDSAVYLCASSQGTTPNTGELFFGEGSRLTVL.

V and J are TRBV29-1 and TRBJ2-1; TRBD1 agrees at 7 bases. The germline CDR1 and CDR2 sequences are SQVTM and ANQGSEA. The V segment lost 8 bases and the J segment 5 bases; nucleotides outside the gene matches: 12. The CDR3 is 14 amino acids. In DNA, the CDR3 is TGCAGCTCCTCGGCTGGGACAGTCCACAATGAGCAGTTCTTC. As protein: CSSSAGTVHNEQFF.

The genes are TRBV28 and TRBJ2-1; D remains unclear. This CDR3 has 12 amino acids. V was pared by 10 bases and J by 15 bases, with 22 bases between. Germline CDR1 MDHEN, CDR2 SYDVKM. The CDR3 DNA is TGTGCCACTTCCTCCGCGGCGTTGGTCCCGTTCTTC. Translating gives CATSSAALVPFF.

Comments on this clone: The junction differs from germline at one of its ends, possibly a read error. The V and J genes are TRBV15 and TRBJ2-1; D possibly corresponds to TRBD2 (7 bases). Germline V lookup: CDR1 LNHNV, CDR2 YYDKDF (reference sequence). The CDR3 consists of 12 residues. This chain's CDR3 is CATSRDLGGRIF. CDR3 DNA: TGTGCCACCAGCAGAGATCTGGGGGGGCGTATCTTC.

The V call is TRBV18, the J call TRBJ2-3; 7 positions match TRBD2. Germline CDR1 reads KGHSH; CDR2 reads LQKENI. The trim removed 2 bases at V and 4 bases at J, leaving 6 bases unmatched. The CDR3 contains 15 residues. CDR3 in amino acids: CASSPFGTTSDTQYF. CDR3 nucleotide sequence: TGTGCCAGCTCACCATTCGGGACTACCTCAGATACGCAGTATTTT.

This clone showed up just once. V and J are TRBV7-2 and TRBJ2-1; D remains ambiguous. The V and J ends lost 2 bases and 7 bases respectively, with 9 bases between them. Germline V CDR1 and CDR2: SGHTA, FQGNSA. CDR3 length: 13 amino acids. The CDR3 nucleotides read TGTGCCAGCAGCTTACACAGTGGGAATGAGCAGTTCTTC. As protein: CASSLHSGNEQFF.

The V gene is TRBV5-4, the J gene TRBJ1-3; D is undetermined. Trimming removed 4 bases at V and 0 bases at J, with 11 bases between. This CDR3 contains 15 residues. Per germline, CDR1 SGHNT and CDR2 YYREEE (reference sequence). The DNA of the CDR3 is TGTGCCAGCAGCCTTGGAGGGTACTCTGGAAACACCATATATTTT. The encoded protein is CASSLGGYSGNTIYF.

The chain uses TRBV18 and TRBJ1-6, with a possible D match to TRBD1 (6 bases). The length of the CDR3 is 16 residues. V lost 2 bases to trimming and J lost 7 bases, with 15 bases between them. The germline V gene has CDR1 KGHSH and CDR2 LQKENI. As DNA, the CDR3 is TGTGCCAGCTCACCAGTGACAGGTTTGGGGAATTCACCCCTCCACTTT. Protein product: CASSPVTGLGNSPLHF.

The genes are TRBV3-1 (or the pseudogene TRBV3-2) and TRBJ2-3, with 10 bases lining up with TRBD2. The germline V gene encodes CDR1 LGHDT and CDR2 YNNKEL (reference sequence). This CDR3 is 16 amino acids long. The junction had 6 bases not matched to a gene; V was cut back by 4 bases and J by 2 bases. CDR3 region: CASSPRAGGYTDTQYF. CDR3 sequence (DNA): TGTGCCAGCAGCCCAAGAGCGGGGGGGTACACAGATACGCAGTATTTT.

The V and J genes are TRBV7-8 and TRBJ2-2, with a tentative D call TRBD2 (7 bases). Trimming cost V 8 bases and J 0 bases, with 16 bases left between them. Germline V CDR1 and CDR2: SGHVS, FQNEAQ. The CDR3 has 16 amino acids. This CDR3 reads CASFRGDTSNTGELFF. The DNA of the CDR3 is TGTGCCAGCTTCCGGGGGGACACTTCGAACACCGGGGAGCTGTTTTTT.

This rearrangement joins TRBV10-3 to TRBJ1-1, with 8 bases aligning to TRBD1. The V segment lost 8 bases and the J segment 3 bases; nucleotides outside the gene matches: 5. Germline V gene lookup returns CDR1 ENHRY and CDR2 SYGVKD. The CDR3 covers 13 residues. The CDR3 nucleotides read TGTGCCATCTCCGGGACAGGAGACACTGAAGCTTTCTTT. It translates to CAISGTGDTEAFF.

The V call is TRBV6-2 or TRBV6-3, the J call TRBJ2-7; possibly TRBD1 for D (6 bases). The V end lost 6 bases, the J end lost 2 bases, and 14 bases lay between the germline ends. The CDR3 is 14 residues long. In germline, CDR1 is MNHEY, CDR2 SVGEGT. The CDR3 is CASSLTRTAYEQYF. The CDR3 region has the DNA TGTGCCAGCAGCCTAACTCGGACAGCCTACGAGCAGTACTTC.

V and J are TRBV4-1 and TRBJ2-2; TRBD1 matches at 8 bases. Germline V gene data show CDR1 as MGHRA and CDR2 as YSYEKL. This CDR3 comprises 17 residues. V was clipped by 0 bases and J by 6 bases; unmatched bases: 9. The CDR3: CASSQELGRGRSGELFF. The CDR3 nucleotides are TGCGCCAGCAGCCAAGAACTGGGCAGGGGGCGTTCCGGGGAGCTGTTTTTT.

The chain is built from TRBV25-1 and TRBJ2-2; 9 bases are a match to TRBD1. The V gene's germline CDR1 is MGHDK and CDR2 SYGVNS. This CDR3 is built from 15 residues. The junction had 6 bases not matched to a gene; V was cut back by 3 bases and J by 7 bases. This CDR3 reads CASSDSGTGHGELFF. DNA for the CDR3: TGTGCCAGCAGTGACTCGGGGACAGGGCACGGGGAGCTGTTTTTT. Full variable domain (outside the CDR3, taken from reference TRBV25-1 and TRBJ2-2): EADIYQTPRYLVIGTGKKITLECSQTMGHDKMYWYQQDPGMELHLIHYSYGVNSTEKGDLSSESTVSRIRTEHFPLTLESARPSHTSQYLCASSDSGTGHGELFFGEGSRLTVL.

The chain has TRBV3-1 (or the pseudogene TRBV3-2) and TRBJ2-3; tentatively, D is TRBD2 (6 bases). Germline CDR1 is LGHDT and CDR2 is YNNKEL (reference sequence). CDR3 length equals 14 residues. Trimming took off 3 bases at V and 4 bases at J, with 11 bases between the two ends. The DNA of the CDR3 is TGTGCCAGCAGCCAGACTAGTGGGGCAGATACGCAGTATTTT. This codes for CASSQTSGADTQYF.